Presented here are 29 T cell receptor beta chains from one specimen sequenced in a study of T-cell reconstitution after alpha-beta-depleted transplantation in children. The authors prepared the TCRbeta library with unique molecular identifiers. MiXCR, applied by TCRdb to the PCR reads, yields one record per CDR3 protein. The sample includes approximately 520,000 distinct CDR3 sequences, about 33% seen only once; the top ten take 2% to 3%. The input for sequencing was PBMCs from the stem cell graft donor, taken from the stem cell graft. The receptor source for this set is a human donor who donated a stem cell graft to a child with aplastic anemia.

The genes are TRBV12-3 or TRBV12-4 and TRBJ2-5, with TRBD2 matching 14 bases. The CDR3 sequence is 16 residues long. With V trimmed by 5 bases and J by 6 bases, 8 bases remained unmatched. Here the CDR3 reads CASSPGTSGSGKTQYF. The CDR3 nucleotides are TGTGCCAGCAGTCCTGGGACTAGCGGGAGTGGTAAGACCCAGTACTTC.

The rearrangement links TRBV20-1 to TRBJ1-1, with TRBD1 matching 9 bases. The CDR3 runs to 13 residues. The trim removed 6 bases at V and 2 bases at J, leaving 4 bases unmatched. Germline CDR1 is DFQATT and CDR2 is SNEGSKA (reference sequence). The CDR3 DNA is TGCAGTGCACTGGGACAGGGAAACACTGAAGCTTTCTTT. This encodes CSALGQGNTEAFF.

The J gene is TRBJ2-3, the V gene TRBV10-3; the D gene is possibly TRBD1 (5 bases). V was shortened by 10 bases and J by 0 bases, with 17 bases between the two germline ends. The germline CDR1 and CDR2 sequences are ENHRY and SYGVKD. The CDR3 runs to 15 residues. The CDR3 region has the DNA TGTGCCACCCTCTACAGGTCCCCTAGCACAGATACGCAGTATTTT. Protein: CATLYRSPSTDTQYF.

This clonotype has only a few counts. The chain joins TRBV20-1 to TRBJ2-7; no clear D. Germline V gene sequence: CDR1 DFQATT, CDR2 SNEGSKA (reference sequence). V dropped 6 bases and J dropped 3 bases, with 18 bases sitting between them. This CDR3 contains 14 residues. The DNA for the CDR3 is TGCAGTGCGAAGAGGTATCTGCAGAGCTACGAGCAGTACTTC. Translated, it gives CSAKRYLQSYEQYF.

This clonotype was picked up a small number of times. This rearrangement joins TRBV6-5 to TRBJ1-2; TRBD1 matches at 10 bases. This CDR3 region has 16 residues. CDR1 and CDR2 from the germline V gene are MNHEY and SVGAGI. V was clipped by 2 bases and J by 3 bases; unmatched bases: 6. As DNA, the CDR3 is TGTGCCAGCAGTTACCGAGGGACAGGGGCTTACTATGGCTACACCTTC. Protein product: CASSYRGTGAYYGYTF.

This rearrangement joins TRBV20-1 to TRBJ2-1, with 10 bases matching TRBD2. This CDR3 is built from 16 residues. Germline CDR1 DFQATT, CDR2 SNEGSKA (reference sequence). V lost 4 bases, J lost 0 bases, and 6 bases stayed unmatched. The CDR3 loop is CSAKLAGSGSYNEQFF. CDR3 sequence (DNA): TGCAGTGCTAAACTAGCGGGAAGCGGCTCCTACAATGAGCAGTTCTTC.

In its sample, this clonotype was seen a few times. The gene calls are TRBV19 and TRBJ1-2; TRBD1 matches at 8 bases. Per germline, CDR1 LNHDA and CDR2 SQIVND (reference sequence). The V gene end was trimmed by 7 bases and the J gene end by 3 bases; junction bases not matched to a gene: 10. This CDR3 is built from 15 residues. The CDR3 nucleotides read TGTGCCAGTACCACCGGACAGGGATTTTACTATGGCTACACCTTC. Encoded protein: CASTTGQGFYYGYTF.

This clonotype was observed at least ten times. This sequence joins TRBV20-1 and TRBJ2-1; TRBD2 matches at 10 bases. This CDR3 spans 15 amino acids. Germline-derived CDR1 and CDR2 are DFQATT and SNEGSKA (reference sequence). With V trimmed by 3 bases and J by 6 bases, 8 bases remained unmatched. CDR3: CSARVLAGVSNEQFF. The CDR3 DNA is TGCAGTGCTAGGGTTCTAGCGGGAGTGAGCAATGAGCAGTTCTTC.

A few counts support this clonotype. This chain uses TRBV27 with TRBJ1-4; the D is unclear. Per germline, CDR1 MNHEY and CDR2 SMNVEV (reference sequence). The CDR3 runs to 14 residues. Trimming pared 5 bases from V and 0 bases from J, leaving 7 bases between. DNA of the CDR3: TGTGCCAGCAGTAAGCAAACAACTAATGAAAAACTGTTTTTT. This translates into CASSKQTTNEKLFF.

This clonotype has just a few counts. The chain combines TRBV7-9 with TRBJ2-7; 7 bases are shared with TRBD1. V lost 5 bases to trimming and J lost 0 bases; unmatched junction nucleotides: 1. The germline V gene has CDR1 SEHNR and CDR2 FQNEAQ (reference sequence). The length of the CDR3 is 13 residues. The CDR3 protein is CASSRTGSYEQYF. The CDR3 DNA reads as TGTGCCAGCAGCCGGACAGGCTCCTACGAGCAGTACTTC.

This clonotype was counted between two and nine times. The chain joins TRBV6-2 or TRBV6-3 to TRBJ2-1, with D possibly being TRBD2 (5 bases). Trimming took off 6 bases at V and 10 bases at J, with 22 bases between the two ends. This CDR3 is 15 amino acids long. Germline V gives CDR1 MNHEY, CDR2 SVGEGT. This CDR3 reads CASRLRGAGGPEQFF. The DNA of the CDR3 is TGTGCCAGCAGACTCCGGGGTGCGGGCGGTCCGGAGCAGTTCTTC.

The chain is built from TRBV7-9 and TRBJ1-1, with D uncertain. The CDR3 loop spans 14 amino acids. The germline gives CDR1 SEHNR, CDR2 FQNEAQ (reference sequence). V dropped 6 bases and J dropped 1 base, with 12 bases sitting between them. The chain's CDR3 is CASSPFAGNTEAFF. The CDR3, as DNA: TGTGCCAGCAGTCCCTTCGCGGGGAACACTGAAGCTTTCTTT.

CDR3 loop: CSAIGGADTQYF. CDR3 nucleotide sequence: TGCAGTGCTATCGGGGGAGCAGATACGCAGTATTTT. The chain uses TRBV20-1 and TRBJ2-3, with D maybe TRBD2 (6 bases). Trimming cost V 4 bases and J 4 bases, with 9 bases left between them. The germline CDR1 and CDR2 sequences are DFQATT and SNEGSKA (reference sequence). The CDR3 is made up of 12 amino acids.

This clonotype showed up just a few times. The J gene is TRBJ2-1, the V gene TRBV12-3 or TRBV12-4; 10 bases match TRBD2. The ends lost 2 bases at V and 8 bases at J; junction bases unmatched: 9. The length of the CDR3 is 16 residues. The CDR3 nucleotides are TGTGCCAGCAGTTTATGGAGCGGGAGGGCTGCGGATGAGCAGTTCTTC. This encodes CASSLWSGRAADEQFF.

This chain uses TRBV20-1 with TRBJ2-3; weak D call: TRBD2 (6 bases). The CDR3 is 13 amino acids. Germline V gives CDR1 DFQATT, CDR2 SNEGSKA (reference sequence). Trimming removed 6 bases from V and 2 bases from J, with 12 bases in between. The CDR3 region has the DNA TGCAGTGCCCAGGGACTTTTCACAGATACGCAGTATTTT. Translation: CSAQGLFTDTQYF.

The J gene is TRBJ2-7, the V gene TRBV7-8, with D possibly being TRBD1 or TRBD2 (5 bases each). Germline CDR1 SGHVS, CDR2 FQNEAQ. V lost 2 bases to trimming and J lost 1 base, with 12 bases between them. The CDR3 is made up of 15 amino acids. The CDR3 is CASSLSRVASYEQYV. The CDR3 DNA reads as TGTGCCAGCAGCTTAAGCAGGGTAGCGTCCTACGAGCAGTACGTC.

This clonotype was counted between two and nine times. This chain joins TRBV7-2 and TRBJ1-1; D is possibly TRBD1 (6 bases). Trimming took 6 bases from V and 4 from J, leaving 12 bases between them. CDR1 SGHTA and CDR2 FQGNSA come from the germline V gene. The CDR3 has 13 amino acids. The CDR3 here is CASRPTGGTEAFF. CDR3 nucleotide sequence: TGTGCCAGCAGACCGACAGGAGGCACTGAAGCTTTCTTT.

This chain connects TRBV7-3 to TRBJ2-5; 11 nucleotides align to TRBD2. Germline CDR1 SGHTA, CDR2 FQGTGA. The CDR3 is 16 amino acids. V lost 7 bases and J lost 8; bases outside the gene matches: 15. CDR3 DNA sequence: TGTGCCAGCAACCAAAATACCGGGACTAGCGGATCCACCCAGTACTTC. As protein: CASNQNTGTSGSTQYF.

This clonotype was picked up a small number of times. The V and J genes are TRBV30 and TRBJ2-3; 9 bases fit TRBD1. This CDR3 spans 15 amino acids. CDR1 is GTSNPN, CDR2 SVGIG, per germline (reference sequence). V lost 4 bases to trimming and J lost 2 bases; unmatched junction nucleotides: 7. The CDR3 nucleotides read TGTGCCTGGACTCGAGGGACAGGGCCCACAGATACGCAGTATTTT. It yields the protein CAWTRGTGPTDTQYF.

The table lists this clonotype with a few counts. The chain joins TRBV5-6 to TRBJ1-1; D uncertain. This CDR3 is 14 amino acids long. Germline CDR1 reads SGHDT; CDR2 reads YYEEEE. Deletions cut 5 bases from V and 4 bases from J, with 15 bases between. Written as DNA, the CDR3 is TGTGCCAGCAGGGGCGGGCATCTTCGCACTGAAGCTTTCTTT. It is translated as CASRGGHLRTEAFF. The full variable domain, completed using reference TRBV5-6 and TRBJ1-1, is DAGVTQSPTHLIKTRGQQVTLRCSPKSGHDTVSWYQQALGQGPQFIFQYYEEEERQRGNFPDRFSGHQFPNYSSELNVNALLLGDSALYLCASRGGHLRTEAFFGQGTRLTVV.

This chain uses TRBV24-1 with TRBJ2-6; 8 positions match TRBD1. The CDR3 loop spans 15 amino acids. The junction had 5 bases not matched to a gene; V was cut back by 7 bases and J by 4 bases. Looked up from germline, CDR1 is KGHDR and CDR2 is SFDVKD. CDR3 in DNA: TGTGCCACCAGCGGACAGGGAGCAGGGGCCAACGTCCTGACTTTC. This sequence encodes CATSGQGAGANVLTF.

This clonotype has a handful of counts. The chain employs TRBV5-1 and TRBJ1-5; D not certain. This CDR3 is built from 16 residues. Trimming left V 1 base short and J 6 bases short, with 17 bases between. Per germline, CDR1 SGHRS and CDR2 YFSETQ. CDR3 residues: CASSLNPSGGRQPQHF. As DNA, the CDR3 is TGCGCCAGCAGCTTGAATCCCAGTGGAGGTCGTCAGCCCCAGCATTTT.

The rearrangement uses TRBV6-1 and TRBJ1-2; maybe TRBD1 (5 bases). CDR1 is MNHNS, CDR2 SASEGT, per germline. This CDR3 contains 13 residues. V dropped 5 bases and J dropped 6 bases, with 13 bases sitting between them. This CDR3 is CASSPPSGDGYTF. CDR3 nucleotide sequence: TGTGCCAGCAGTCCCCCTTCGGGGGATGGCTACACCTTC.

This clonotype was picked up a small number of times. V gene TRBV11-3 combines with J gene TRBJ2-1; 11 bases are a match to TRBD1. From germline, CDR1 is SGHNT and CDR2 YENEEA. The CDR3 runs 15 residues. V dropped 5 bases and J dropped 6; count of bases not matched to a gene: 6. CDR3 coding DNA: TGTGCCAGCAGCCCCGGACAGGGGGCTGGCAATGAGCAGTTCTTC. Translating it yields CASSPGQGAGNEQFF.

This clonotype was counted between two and nine times. This rearrangement joins TRBV28 to TRBJ1-5; 7 bases map to TRBD1. From germline, CDR1 is MDHEN and CDR2 SYDVKM. The CDR3 spans 13 residues. The ends lost 5 bases at V and 8 bases at J; junction bases unmatched: 6. CDR3 sequence reads: CASSLQGLEPQHF. CDR3 DNA: TGTGCCAGCAGTCTACAGGGGCTAGAGCCCCAGCATTTT.

V is TRBV5-5 and J is TRBJ1-1, with a weak D call TRBD1 (5 bases). V was shortened by 4 bases and J by 5 bases, with 12 bases between the two germline ends. Germline lookup yields CDR1 SGHKS and CDR2 YYEKEE (reference sequence). CDR3 length: 13 residues. The CDR3 sequence: CASSGGGLTEAFF. The CDR3 DNA reads as TGTGCCAGCAGCGGGGGAGGGCTAACTGAAGCTTTCTTT.

This clonotype has only a few counts. The rearrangement uses TRBV5-1 and TRBJ2-1; D is possibly TRBD1 or TRBD2 (5 bases each). From germline, CDR1 is SGHRS and CDR2 YFSETQ. The CDR3 contains 12 residues. Trimming removed 0 bases at V and 10 bases at J, with 8 bases between. Here the CDR3 DNA reads TGCGCCAGCAGCTTGGCCAGGGACGAGCAGTTCTTC. Translated: CASSLARDEQFF. Filled out from reference TRBV5-1 and TRBJ2-1, the complete variable domain reads KAGVTQTPRYLIKTRGQQVTLSCSPISGHRSVSWYQQTPGQGLQFLFEYFSETQRNKGNFPGRFSGRQFSNSRSEMNVSTLELGDSALYLCASSLARDEQFFGPGTRLTVL.

The table lists this clonotype with a few counts. The rearrangement joins TRBV4-3 to TRBJ2-3; D is unclear. The CDR3 totals 14 residues. Germline values: CDR1 LGHNA, CDR2 YSLEER. V was trimmed by 1 base and J by 0 bases, leaving 5 bases between them. CDR3 nucleotide sequence: TGCGCCAGCAGCCAAGCTGGGAGCACAGATACGCAGTATTTT. Translated, it gives CASSQAGSTDTQYF.

This clonotype occurred a few times. This sequence joins TRBV5-6 and TRBJ2-7; 14 positions match TRBD2. The germline V gene has CDR1 SGHDT and CDR2 YYEEEE. The CDR3 sequence is 16 residues long. V dropped 0 bases and J dropped 7; count of bases not matched to a gene: 6. CDR3 coding DNA: TGTGCCAGCAGCTTGGGAGGACTAGCGGGAGGTCGGGAGCAGTACGTC. Translated: CASSLGGLAGGREQYV.